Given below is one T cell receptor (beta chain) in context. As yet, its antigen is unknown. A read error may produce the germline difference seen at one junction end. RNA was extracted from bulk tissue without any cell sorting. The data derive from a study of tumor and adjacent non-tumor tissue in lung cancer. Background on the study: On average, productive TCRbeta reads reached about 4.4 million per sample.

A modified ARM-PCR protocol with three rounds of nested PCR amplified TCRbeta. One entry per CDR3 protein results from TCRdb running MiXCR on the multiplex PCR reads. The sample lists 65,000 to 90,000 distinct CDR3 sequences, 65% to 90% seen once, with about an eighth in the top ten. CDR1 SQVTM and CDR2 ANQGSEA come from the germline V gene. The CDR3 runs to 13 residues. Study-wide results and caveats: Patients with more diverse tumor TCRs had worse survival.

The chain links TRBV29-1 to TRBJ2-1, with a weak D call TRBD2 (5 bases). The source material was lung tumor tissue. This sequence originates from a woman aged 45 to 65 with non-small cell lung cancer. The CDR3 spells CSVEATSYIEQFF. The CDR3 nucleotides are TGCAGCGTTGAGGCAACTAGTTACATTGAGCAGTTCTTC.